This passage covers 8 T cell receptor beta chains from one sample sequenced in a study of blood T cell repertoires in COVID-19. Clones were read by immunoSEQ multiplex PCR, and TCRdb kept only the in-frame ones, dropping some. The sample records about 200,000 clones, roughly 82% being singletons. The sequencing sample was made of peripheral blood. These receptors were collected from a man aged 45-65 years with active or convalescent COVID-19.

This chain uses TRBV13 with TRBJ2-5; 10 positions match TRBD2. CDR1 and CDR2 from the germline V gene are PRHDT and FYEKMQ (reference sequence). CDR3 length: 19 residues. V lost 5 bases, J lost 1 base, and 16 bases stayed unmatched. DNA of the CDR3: TGTGCCAGCAGCGGACCGGTGAGCGGGAGGGCCGGGTCCCAAGAGACCCAGTACTTC. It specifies CASSGPVSGRAGSQETQYF.

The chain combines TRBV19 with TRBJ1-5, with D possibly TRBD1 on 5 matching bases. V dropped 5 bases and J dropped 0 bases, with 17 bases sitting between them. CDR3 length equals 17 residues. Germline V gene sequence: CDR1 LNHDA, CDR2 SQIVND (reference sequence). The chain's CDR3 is CASSLQFQGYSNQPQHF. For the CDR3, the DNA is TGTGCCAGTAGTCTACAATTCCAGGGCTATAGCAATCAGCCCCAGCATTTT.

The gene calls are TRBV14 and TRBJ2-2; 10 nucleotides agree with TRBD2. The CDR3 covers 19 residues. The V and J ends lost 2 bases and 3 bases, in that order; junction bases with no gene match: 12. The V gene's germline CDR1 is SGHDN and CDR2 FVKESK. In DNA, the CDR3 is TGTGCCAGCAGCCAATTGGACCGAGCGGGGGGGCTTGACACCGGGGAGCTGTTTTTT. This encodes CASSQLDRAGGLDTGELFF. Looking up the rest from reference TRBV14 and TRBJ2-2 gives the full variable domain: EAGVTQFPSHSVIEKGQTVTLRCDPISGHDNLYWYRRVMGKEIKFLLHFVKESKQDESGMPNNRFLAERTGGTYSTLKVQPAELEDSGVYFCASSQLDRAGGLDTGELFFGEGSRLTVL.

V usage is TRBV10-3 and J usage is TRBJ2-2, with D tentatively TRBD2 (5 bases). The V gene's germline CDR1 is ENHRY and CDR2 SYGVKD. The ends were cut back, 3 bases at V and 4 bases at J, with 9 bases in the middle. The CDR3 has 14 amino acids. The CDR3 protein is CAISDVGLTGELFF. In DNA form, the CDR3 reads TGTGCCATCAGTGACGTCGGACTCACCGGGGAGCTGTTTTTT.

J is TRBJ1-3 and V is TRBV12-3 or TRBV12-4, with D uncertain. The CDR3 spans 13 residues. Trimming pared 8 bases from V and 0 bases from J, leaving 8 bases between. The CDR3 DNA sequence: TGTGCCAGCTACCTAAGCTCTGGAAACACCATATATTTT. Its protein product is CASYLSSGNTIYF.

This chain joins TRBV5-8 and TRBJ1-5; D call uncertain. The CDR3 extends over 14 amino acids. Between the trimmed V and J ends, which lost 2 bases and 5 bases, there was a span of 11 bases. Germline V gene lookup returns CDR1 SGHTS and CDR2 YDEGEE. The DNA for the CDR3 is TGTGCCAGCAGCTTCACGGTTGAATATCAGCCCCAGCATTTT. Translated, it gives CASSFTVEYQPQHF.

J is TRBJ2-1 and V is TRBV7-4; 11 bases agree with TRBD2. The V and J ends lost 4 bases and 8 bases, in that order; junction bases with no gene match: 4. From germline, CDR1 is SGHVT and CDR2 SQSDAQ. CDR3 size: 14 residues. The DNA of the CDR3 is TGTGCCAGCAGCTCCCGACTAGCGGGATATGAGCAGTTCTTC. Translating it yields CASSSRLAGYEQFF.

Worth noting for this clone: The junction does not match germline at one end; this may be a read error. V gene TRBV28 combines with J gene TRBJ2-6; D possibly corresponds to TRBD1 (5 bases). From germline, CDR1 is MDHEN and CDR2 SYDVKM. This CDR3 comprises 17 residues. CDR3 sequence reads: CATSGKDGATGANVLTF. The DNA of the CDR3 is TGTGCCACCAGTGGGAAAGATGGGGCCACCGGGGCCAACGTCCTGACTTTC.